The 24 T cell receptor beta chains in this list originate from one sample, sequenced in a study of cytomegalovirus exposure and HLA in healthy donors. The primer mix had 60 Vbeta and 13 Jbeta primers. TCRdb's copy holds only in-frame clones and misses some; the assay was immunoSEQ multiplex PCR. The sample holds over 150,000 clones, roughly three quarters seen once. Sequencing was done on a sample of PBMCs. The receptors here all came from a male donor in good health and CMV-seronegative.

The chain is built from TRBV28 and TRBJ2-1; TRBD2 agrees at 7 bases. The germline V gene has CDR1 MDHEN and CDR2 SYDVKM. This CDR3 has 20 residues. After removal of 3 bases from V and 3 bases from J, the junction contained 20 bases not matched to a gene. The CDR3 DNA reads TGTGCCAGCAGTTTCTGGGGGGGGTACGAGGCGGGAGCGGGCTACAATGAGCAGTTCTTC. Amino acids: CASSFWGGYEAGAGYNEQFF.

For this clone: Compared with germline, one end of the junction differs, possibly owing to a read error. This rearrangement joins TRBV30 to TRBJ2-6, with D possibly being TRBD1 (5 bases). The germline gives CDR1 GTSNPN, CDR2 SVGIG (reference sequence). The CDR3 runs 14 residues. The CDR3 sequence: CAWSEVSGADVLTF. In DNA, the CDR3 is TGTGCCTGGAGTGAGGTCTCTGGGGCCGACGTCCTGACTTTC.

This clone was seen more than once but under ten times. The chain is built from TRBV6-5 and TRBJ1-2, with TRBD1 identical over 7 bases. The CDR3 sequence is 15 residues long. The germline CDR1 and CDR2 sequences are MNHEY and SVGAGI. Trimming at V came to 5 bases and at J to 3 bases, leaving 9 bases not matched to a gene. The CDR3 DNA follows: TGTGCCAGCAGTATAGACAGGGACACTCACTATGGCTACACCTTC. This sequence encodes CASSIDRDTHYGYTF.

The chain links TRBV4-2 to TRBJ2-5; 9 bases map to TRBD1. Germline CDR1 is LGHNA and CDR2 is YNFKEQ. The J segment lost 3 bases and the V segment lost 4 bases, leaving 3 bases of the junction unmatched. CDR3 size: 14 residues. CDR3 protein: CASSPRDREETQYF. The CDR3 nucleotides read TGTGCCAGCAGCCCCCGGGACAGGGAAGAGACCCAGTACTTC.

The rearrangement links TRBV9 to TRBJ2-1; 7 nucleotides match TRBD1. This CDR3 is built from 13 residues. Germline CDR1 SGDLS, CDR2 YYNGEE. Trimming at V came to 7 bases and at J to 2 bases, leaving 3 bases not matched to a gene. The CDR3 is CASGGQAYNEQFF. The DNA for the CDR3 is TGTGCCAGCGGAGGACAGGCCTACAATGAGCAGTTCTTC. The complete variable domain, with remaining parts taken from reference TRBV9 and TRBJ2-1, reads DSGVTQTPKHLITATGQRVTLRCSPRSGDLSVYWYQQSLDQGLQFLIQYYNGEERAKGNILERFSAQQFPDLHSELNLSSLELGDSALYFCASGGQAYNEQFFGPGTRLTVL.

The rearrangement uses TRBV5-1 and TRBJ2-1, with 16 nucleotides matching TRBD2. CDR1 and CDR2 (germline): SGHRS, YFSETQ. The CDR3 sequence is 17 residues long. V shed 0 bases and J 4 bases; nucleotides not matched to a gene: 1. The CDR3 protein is CASSLGGLAGGYNEQFF. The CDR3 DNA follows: TGCGCCAGCAGCTTGGGGGGACTAGCGGGAGGGTACAATGAGCAGTTCTTC.

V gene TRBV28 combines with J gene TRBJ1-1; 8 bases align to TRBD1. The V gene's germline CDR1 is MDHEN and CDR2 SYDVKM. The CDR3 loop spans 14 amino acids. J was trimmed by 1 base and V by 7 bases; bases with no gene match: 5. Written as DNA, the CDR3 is TGTGCCAGCACCCTGGGACAGGCGAACACTGAAGCTTTCTTT. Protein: CASTLGQANTEAFF.

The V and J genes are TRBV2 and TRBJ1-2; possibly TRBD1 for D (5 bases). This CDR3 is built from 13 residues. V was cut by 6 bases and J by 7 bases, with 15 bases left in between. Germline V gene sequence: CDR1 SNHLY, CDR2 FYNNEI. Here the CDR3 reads CASSYPRVGGYTF. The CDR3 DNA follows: TGTGCCAGCAGCTACCCCAGGGTGGGTGGCTACACCTTC. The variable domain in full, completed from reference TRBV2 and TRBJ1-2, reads EPEVTQTPSHQVTQMGQEVILRCVPISNHLYFYWYRQILGQKVEFLVSFYNNEISEKSEIFDDQFSVERPDGSNFTLKIRSTKLEDSAMYFCASSYPRVGGYTFGSGTRLTVV.

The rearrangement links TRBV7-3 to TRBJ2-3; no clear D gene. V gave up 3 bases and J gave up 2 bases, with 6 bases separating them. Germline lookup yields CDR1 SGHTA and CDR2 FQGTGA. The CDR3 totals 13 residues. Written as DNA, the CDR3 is TGTGCCAGCAGCTTCGGGTACACAGATACGCAGTATTTT. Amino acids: CASSFGYTDTQYF.

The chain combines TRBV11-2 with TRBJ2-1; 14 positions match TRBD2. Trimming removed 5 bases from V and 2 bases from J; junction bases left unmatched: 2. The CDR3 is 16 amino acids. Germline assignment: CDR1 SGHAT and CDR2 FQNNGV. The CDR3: CASSPTSGGAYNEQFF. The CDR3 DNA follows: TGTGCCAGCAGCCCGACTAGCGGGGGGGCCTACAATGAGCAGTTCTTC.

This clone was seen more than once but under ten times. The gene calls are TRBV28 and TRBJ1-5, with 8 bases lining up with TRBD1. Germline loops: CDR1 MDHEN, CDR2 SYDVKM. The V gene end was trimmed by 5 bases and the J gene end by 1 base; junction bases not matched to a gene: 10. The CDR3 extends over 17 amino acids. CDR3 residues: CASSGEDRALSNQPQHF. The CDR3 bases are TGTGCCAGCAGTGGAGAGGACAGGGCTCTGAGCAATCAGCCCCAGCATTTT. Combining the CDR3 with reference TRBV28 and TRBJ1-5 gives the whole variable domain DVKVTQSSRYLVKRTGEKVFLECVQDMDHENMFWYRQDPGLGLRLIYFSYDVKMKEKGDIPEGYSVSREKKERFSLILESASTNQTSMYLCASSGEDRALSNQPQHFGDGTRLSIL.

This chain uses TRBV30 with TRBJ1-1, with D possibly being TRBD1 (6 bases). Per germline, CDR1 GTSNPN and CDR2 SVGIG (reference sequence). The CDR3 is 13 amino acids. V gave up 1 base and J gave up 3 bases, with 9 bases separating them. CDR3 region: CAWSGDIYTEAFF. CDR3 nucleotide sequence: TGTGCCTGGAGTGGGGACATCTACACTGAAGCTTTCTTT.

The DNA of the CDR3 is TGTGCCAGCAGCCACACCAGGTGGGAGCAGTACTTC. This codes for CASSHTRWEQYF. This chain uses TRBV7-9 with TRBJ2-7, with D unclear. V lost 5 bases, J lost 7 bases, and 12 bases lay in between. CDR1 is SEHNR, CDR2 FQNEAQ, per germline (reference sequence). The CDR3 loop spans 12 amino acids. Looking up the rest from reference TRBV7-9 and TRBJ2-7 gives the full variable domain: DTGVSQNPRHKITKRGQNVTFRCDPISEHNRLYWYRQTLGQGPEFLTYFQNEAQLEKSRLLSDRFSAERPKGSFSTLEIQRTEQGDSAMYLCASSHTRWEQYFGPGTRLTVT.

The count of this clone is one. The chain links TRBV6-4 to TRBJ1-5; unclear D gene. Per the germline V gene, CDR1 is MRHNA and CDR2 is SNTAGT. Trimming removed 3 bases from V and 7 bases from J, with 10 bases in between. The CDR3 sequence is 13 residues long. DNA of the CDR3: TGTGCCAGCAGTGAGTTCGCGGGGCAGCCCCAGCATTTT. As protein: CASSEFAGQPQHF.

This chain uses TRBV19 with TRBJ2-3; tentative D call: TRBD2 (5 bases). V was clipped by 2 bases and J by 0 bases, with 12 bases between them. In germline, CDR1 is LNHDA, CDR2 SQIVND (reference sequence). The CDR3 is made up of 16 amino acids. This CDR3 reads CASSISSGRSTDTQYF. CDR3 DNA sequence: TGTGCCAGTAGTATATCCAGCGGACGTAGCACAGATACGCAGTATTTT. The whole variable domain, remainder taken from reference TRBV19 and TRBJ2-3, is DGGITQSPKYLFRKEGQNVTLSCEQNLNHDAMYWYRQDPGQGLRLIYYSQIVNDFQKGDIAEGYSVSREKKESFPLTVTSAQKNPTAFYLCASSISSGRSTDTQYFGPGTRLTVL.

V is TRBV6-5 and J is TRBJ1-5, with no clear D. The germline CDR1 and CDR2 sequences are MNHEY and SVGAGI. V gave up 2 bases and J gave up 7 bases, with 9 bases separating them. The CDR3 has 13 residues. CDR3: CASSYGSGQPQHF. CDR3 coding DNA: TGTGCCAGCAGTTACGGGTCCGGGCAGCCCCAGCATTTT.

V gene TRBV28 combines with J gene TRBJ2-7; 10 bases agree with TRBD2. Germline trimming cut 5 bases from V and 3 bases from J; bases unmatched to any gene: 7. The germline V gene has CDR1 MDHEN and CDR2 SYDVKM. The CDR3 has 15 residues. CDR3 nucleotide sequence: TGTGCCAGCAGTCCTGGCCTAGCGGGAGTCTACGAGCAGTACTTC. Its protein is CASSPGLAGVYEQYF.

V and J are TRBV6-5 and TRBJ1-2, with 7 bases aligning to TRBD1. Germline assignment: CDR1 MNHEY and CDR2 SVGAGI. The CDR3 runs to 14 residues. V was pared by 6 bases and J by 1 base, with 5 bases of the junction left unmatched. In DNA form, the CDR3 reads TGTGCCAGCAGCGTGACAGGGAGTAACTATGGCTACACCTTC. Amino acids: CASSVTGSNYGYTF.

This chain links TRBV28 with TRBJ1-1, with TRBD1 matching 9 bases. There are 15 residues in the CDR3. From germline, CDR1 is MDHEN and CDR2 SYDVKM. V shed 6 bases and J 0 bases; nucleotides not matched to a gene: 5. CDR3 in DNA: TGTGCCAGCAGAACTACAGGGGGCCTGAACACTGAAGCTTTCTTT. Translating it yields CASRTTGGLNTEAFF.

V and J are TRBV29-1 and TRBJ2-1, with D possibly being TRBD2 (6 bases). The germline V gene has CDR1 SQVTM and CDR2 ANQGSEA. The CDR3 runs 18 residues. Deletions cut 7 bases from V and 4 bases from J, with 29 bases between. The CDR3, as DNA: TGCAGCGCTCCCACCGGTGGCGGGATAGGAGCGAATTACAATGAGCAGTTCTTC. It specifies CSAPTGGGIGANYNEQFF.

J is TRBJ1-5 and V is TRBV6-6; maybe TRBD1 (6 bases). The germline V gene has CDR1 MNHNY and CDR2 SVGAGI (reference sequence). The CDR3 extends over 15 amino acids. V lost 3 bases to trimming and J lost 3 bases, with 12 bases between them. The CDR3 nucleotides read TGTGCCAGCAGTTATAAACAGGGTTACAATCAGCCCCAGCATTTT. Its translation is CASSYKQGYNQPQHF.

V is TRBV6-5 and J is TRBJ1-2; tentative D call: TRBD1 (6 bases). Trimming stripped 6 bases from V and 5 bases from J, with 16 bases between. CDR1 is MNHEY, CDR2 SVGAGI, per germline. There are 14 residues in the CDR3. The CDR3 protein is CASRKQGSIYGYTF. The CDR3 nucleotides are TGTGCCAGCAGGAAACAGGGAAGTATTTATGGCTACACCTTC.

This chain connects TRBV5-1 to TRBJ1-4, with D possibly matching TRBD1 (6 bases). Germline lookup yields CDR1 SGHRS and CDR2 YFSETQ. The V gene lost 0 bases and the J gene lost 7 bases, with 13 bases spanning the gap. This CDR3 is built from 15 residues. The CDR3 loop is CASSLEAGAGEKLFF. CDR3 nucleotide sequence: TGCGCCAGCAGCTTGGAAGCGGGGGCGGGTGAAAAACTGTTTTTT.

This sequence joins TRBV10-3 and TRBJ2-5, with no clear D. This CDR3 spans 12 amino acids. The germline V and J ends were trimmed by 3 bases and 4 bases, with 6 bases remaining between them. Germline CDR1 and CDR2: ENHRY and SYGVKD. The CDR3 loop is CAISDPPETQYF. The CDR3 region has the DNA TGTGCCATCAGTGACCCTCCAGAGACCCAGTACTTC.